This T cell receptor (beta chain) was found in a study of cytomegalovirus exposure and HLA in healthy donors. Turning to the study itself: The 120 or so validation repertoires used a platform that matched the one used for the approximately 670 first-cohort repertoires, as a later analysis reported.

The repertoire was sequenced with immunoSEQ multiplex PCR; TCRdb's copy has only in-frame clones and lacks some. The sample has approximately 120,000 clones; 94% are singletons. Germline V gives CDR1 SGDLS, CDR2 YYNGEE. CDR3 size: 18 residues. V lost 0 bases and J lost 0; bases outside the gene matches: 11. The receptor was derived from a woman aged 18-35 years in good health and CMV-seronegative. This rearrangement joins TRBV9 to TRBJ1-2; 7 nucleotides agree with TRBD1. Specimen: PBMCs. The CDR3 DNA is TGTGCCAGCAGCGTAGCGTCGATGGGGGACAGAGCTAACTATGGCTACACCTTC. This encodes CASSVASMGDRANYGYTF. Supplemented by reference TRBV9 and TRBJ1-2, the full variable domain reads DSGVTQTPKHLITATGQRVTLRCSPRSGDLSVYWYQQSLDQGLQFLIQYYNGEERAKGNILERFSAQQFPDLHSELNLSSLELGDSALYFCASSVASMGDRANYGYTFGSGTRLTVV.